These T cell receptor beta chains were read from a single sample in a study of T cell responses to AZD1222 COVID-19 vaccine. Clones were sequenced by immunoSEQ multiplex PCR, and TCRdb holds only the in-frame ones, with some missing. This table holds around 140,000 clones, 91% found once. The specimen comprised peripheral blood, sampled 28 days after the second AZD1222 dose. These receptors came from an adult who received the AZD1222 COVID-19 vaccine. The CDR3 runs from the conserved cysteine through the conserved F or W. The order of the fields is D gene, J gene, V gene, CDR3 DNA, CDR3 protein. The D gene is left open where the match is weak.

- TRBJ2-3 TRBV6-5 TGTGCCAGCAGTTACTCCGGGACCCTCCCAGATACGCAGTATTTT CASSYSGTLPDTQYF
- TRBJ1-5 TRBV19 TGTGCCAGTAGTATAGTAGTGGGGGCTCGGAATCAGCCCCAGCATTTT CASSIVVGARNQPQHF
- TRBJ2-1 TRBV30 TGTGCCTGGAGTGTGTCGGGACTGGAACGGGATGAGCAGTTCTTC CAWSVSGLERDEQFF
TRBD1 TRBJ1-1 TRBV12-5 TGTGCTAGTGGTTTGGGGAATCCGGGACAGTTAACTGAAGCTTTCTTT CASGLGNPGQLTEAFF
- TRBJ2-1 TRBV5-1 TGCGCCAGCAGCTTGGACAGGCCCTACAATGAGCAGTTCTTC CASSLDRPYNEQFF
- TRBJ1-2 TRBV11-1 TGTGCCAGCAGCTCAATCGGACTTGGTGGCTACACCTTC CASSSIGLGGYTF
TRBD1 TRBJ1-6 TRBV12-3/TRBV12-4 TGTGCCAGTACTTGGACAGGGAATTCACCCCTCCACTTT CASTWTGNSPLHF
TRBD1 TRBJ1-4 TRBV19 TGTGCCAGTAGTATAGTATGGGAAGGGGGCGTTGGTAATGAAAAACTGTTTTTT CASSIVWEGGVGNEKLFF
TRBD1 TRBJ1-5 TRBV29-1 TGCAGCGTTGGCCAGACAGGGGAGGGCAATCAGCCCCAGCATTTT CSVGQTGEGNQPQHF
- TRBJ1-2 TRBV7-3 TGTGCCAGCAGCTCCGGCGGGGACACGGGTATCTATGGCTACACCTTC CASSSGGDTGIYGYTF
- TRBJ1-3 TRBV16 TGTGCCAGCAGCCGACGGACGGCGGGGGTTGGGAACACCATATATTTT CASSRRTAGVGNTIYF
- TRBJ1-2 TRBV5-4 TGTGCCAGCAGCTTGTGGACACAGGGAGACTATGGCTACACCTTC CASSLWTQGDYGYTF
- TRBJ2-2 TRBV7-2 TGTGCCAGCAGCTACTCCGGGACAACAAACACCGGGGAGCTGTTTTTT CASSYSGTTNTGELFF
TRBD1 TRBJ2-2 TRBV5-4 TGTGCCAGCAGCTCGGGACAGGGGTACACCGGGGAGCTGTTTTTT CASSSGQGYTGELFF
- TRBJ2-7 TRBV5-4 TGTGCCAGCAGCTTTCTACAGGGTGGTTGGCACGAGCAGTACTTC CASSFLQGGWHEQYF
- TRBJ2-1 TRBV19 TGTGCCAGTAAACAGGAGAGCTCCTACAATGAGCAGTTCTTC CASKQESSYNEQFF
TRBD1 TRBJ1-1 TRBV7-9 TGTGCCTGGGGACAGGGAGGATCCACTGAAGCTTTCTTT CAWGQGGSTEAFF
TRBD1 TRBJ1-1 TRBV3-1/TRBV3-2 TGTGCCAGCAGCCAAGGACAGGGGCTGAACACTGAAGCTTTCTTT CASSQGQGLNTEAFF
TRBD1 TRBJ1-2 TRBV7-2 TGTGCCAGCAGCTCAGACAGGGGCGGCTACACCTTC CASSSDRGGYTF
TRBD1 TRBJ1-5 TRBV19 TGTGCCAGTAGGCCGGGACAGGGGGCCTATAGCAATCAGCCCCAGCATTTT CASRPGQGAYSNQPQHF
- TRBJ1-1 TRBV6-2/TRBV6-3 TGTGCCAGCAGTTACGGTCCAGGTGGGTTGAACACTGAAGCTTTCTTT CASSYGPGGLNTEAFF
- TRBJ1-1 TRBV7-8 TGTGCCAGCAGCGTTAGACAGGAGGGGTTTTTTGGGGCTTTCTTT CASSVRQEGFFGAFF
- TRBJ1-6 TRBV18 TGTGCCAGCTCAGACGGGCCGAATTCACCCCTCCACTTT CASSDGPNSPLHF
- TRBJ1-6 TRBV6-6 TGTGCCAGCAGTCGATCCGGGCCGATATATTCACCCCTCCACTTT CASSRSGPIYSPLHF
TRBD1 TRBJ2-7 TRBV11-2 TGTGCCAGCAGCCCCCCGGACAGGGTCCGCGAGCAGTACTTC CASSPPDRVREQYF
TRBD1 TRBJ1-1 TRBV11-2 TGTGCCAGCAGCCCCACAGGGGGCAGAATGAACACTGAAGCTTTCTTT CASSPTGGRMNTEAFF